The entry that follows covers one T cell receptor (beta chain) sequence. The sample holds a few counts of this clone. The antigen it binds to is not known. No base quality values were provided; no much bigger clone lies one nucleotide off. A FACSAria II was used to sort memory CD4+ T cells, defined as single viable CD3+CD4+CD8-CD45RO+ cells. CMV serostatus was assessed using a Roche Elecsys assay, by which serum IgG against CMV pp150, pp28, p38 and p52 was detected. Following thawing, total CD4+ T cells were enriched through positive selection using CD4 magnetic microbeads. The samples came from a different study that was designed specifically to examine the CD4+ T cell memory repertoire. Peripheral blood mononuclear cells were isolated and cryopreserved according to standard operating procedures, and serum was kept at -80 degrees C. CD3-PerCP (BW264/56), CD4-APC (RPA-T4), CD45RO-PE (UCHT1) and CD8-Pacific Orange (3B5) antibodies were used for staining, and non-viable cells were excluded with Sytox blue.

The Quick-DNA Microprep Kit was used to extract genomic DNA from the sorted cells. TCRbeta DNA was amplified with the immunoSEQ hsTCRbeta kit following the manufacturer's protocol. An Illumina MiSeq instrument was used to sequence the TCRbeta libraries. From the authors' description of their analysis: Following removal of out-of-frame sequences, some 2,200,000 distinct TCRbeta sequences were retained, with an average of about 70,000 per individual. Each individual was scored by the count of around 160 previously reported CMV-associated TCRbeta sequences and the total productive distinct TCRbeta count. A beta-binomial model was reimplemented in Python, and random forests from scikit-learn, run with default parameters, were trained on data from the US cohort. Classifier performance on the Belgian cohort was reported as the median AUC with percentile confidence intervals calculated over 10,000 bootstrap iterations. TCRdb's version of the immuneACCESS table is confined to in-frame rearrangements and falls short of the full clone set. An unresolved V gene accounts for under half of the shortfall where checked; the remainder is of unknown origin. V and J calls plus clone size are reproduced from that table; the DNA served to infer D and trimming. This sample has about 31,000 clones in its table, and about three quarters of those were observed once. Of the sample, less than 0.75% is held by the ten largest clones.

The data originate from a study of memory CD4+ T cells and cytomegalovirus serostatus (dated by TCRdb to between 2018 and 2021). About the study as a whole: The approximately 35 healthy Belgian adults in the cohort included 9 who were CMV seropositive and roughly 25 who were CMV seronegative. The study sequenced CD4+ memory TCRbeta repertoires of a Belgian cohort with known cytomegalovirus serostatus to replicate a published TCR-based CMV serostatus classifier.

Broader findings and caveats from the paper: Among the 150 or so previously reported CMV-associated TCRbeta sequences, approximately 67 showed up in the CD4+ memory repertoires, with each one found in between one and five individuals. The results were interpreted as suggesting that the CMV-associated TCR signature is mostly present in the CD4+ memory repertoire. The original-framework classifier achieved a median bootstrapped AUC of around 0.95 with a 95% CI of 0.76-1.00 on the Belgian cohort. For predicting CMV serostatus, the median bootstrapped AUC was about 0.95 using the original framework and approximately 0.91 using a US-trained random forest. Only CD4+CD45RO+ memory cells were sequenced, in contrast to the original study, which included naive and memory CD4+ and CD8+ populations.

CDR1 LNHDA and CDR2 SQIVND were looked up in the germline V gene (reference sequence). The CDR3 runs 12 residues from the cysteine to the phenylalanine. Only the CDR3 region is kept as DNA, spanning 36 bases read in frame from base 1. The germline ends are 5 bases apart after V is trimmed by 2 bases and J by 4 bases. The rearranged chain carries TRBV19 and TRBJ1-1, with the D gene uncertain. This sequence was found in an adult in good health and CMV-seronegative. Some clones in this sample may be carry-over from other donors' samples. Specimen: memory CD4+ T cells from blood. The DNA sequence reads TGTGCCAGTAGTATATTAGGCACTGAAGCTTTCTTT. Protein translation: CASSILGTEAFF.